One and the same sample provided the 18 T cell receptor beta chains below, sequenced in a study of memory CD4+ T cells and cytomegalovirus serostatus. Single viable CD3+CD4+CD8-CD45RO+ cells were sorted as the memory CD4+ T cells. The repertoire was sequenced with immunoSEQ multiplex PCR; TCRdb's copy has only in-frame clones and lacks some. The sample has about 31,000 clones; about 76% are singletons. The material sequenced was memory CD4+ T cells from blood. Receptors were obtained from an adult in good health and CMV-seronegative. Some clones in this sample may be carry-over from other donors' samples.

The chain employs TRBV7-2 and TRBJ2-2; the D is unclear. The germline V gene encodes CDR1 SGHTA and CDR2 FQGNSA. There are 15 residues in the CDR3. Trimming cost V 0 bases and J 2 bases, with 7 bases left between them. DNA for the CDR3: TGTGCCAGCAGCTTAGCGACTTTAAACACCGGGGAGCTGTTTTTT. Amino acids: CASSLATLNTGELFF.

This clone has just a few counts. The genes are TRBV7-9 and TRBJ1-1; D not certain. Germline loops: CDR1 SEHNR, CDR2 FQNEAQ (reference sequence). This CDR3 comprises 16 residues. The ends were cut back, 7 bases at V and 4 bases at J, with 22 bases in the middle. CDR3 sequence: CASTPGPRGLGTEAFF. In nucleotides, the CDR3 is TGTGCCAGCACTCCTGGGCCACGAGGGCTTGGCACTGAAGCTTTCTTT.

This clone was recorded a few times. The genes are TRBV15 and TRBJ1-6, with D hard to call. CDR3 length: 12 amino acids. Trimming shortened V by 8 bases and J by 7 bases, and 9 bases separated the two germline ends. Germline values: CDR1 LNHNV, CDR2 YYDKDF (reference sequence). In DNA, the CDR3 is TGTGCCACCGAGGACGGGAATTCACCCCTCCACTTT. Encoded protein: CATEDGNSPLHF.

The rearrangement uses TRBV7-2 and TRBJ2-7; D is uncertain. The germline V gene has CDR1 SGHTA and CDR2 FQGNSA. The CDR3 has 13 amino acids. V lost 5 bases and J lost 3, with 11 bases in between. In DNA form, the CDR3 reads TGTGCCAGCAGCCCCCTCGGGCGCTACGAGCAGTACTTC. Translating gives CASSPLGRYEQYF.

On this clone: The sample contains more than one DNA sequence encoding this CDR3. The chain carries TRBV7-2 and TRBJ1-2; D uncertain. Germline assignment: CDR1 SGHTA and CDR2 FQGNSA. The ends were cut back, 0 bases at V and 8 bases at J, with 10 bases in the middle. The CDR3 totals 13 residues. CDR3 bases: TGTGCCAGCAGCTTAGCAGGGAGTGGAGGCTACACCTTC. This codes for CASSLAGSGGYTF.

This chain connects TRBV5-4 to TRBJ1-2, with TRBD1 identical over 10 bases. CDR3 size: 15 residues. Germline V gives CDR1 SGHNT, CDR2 YYREEE (reference sequence). V shed 3 bases, J shed 6 bases, and the junction held 8 bases outside the gene matches. CDR3: CASSYRDRGFDGYTF. The CDR3 coding sequence is TGTGCCAGCAGCTACCGGGACAGGGGTTTTGATGGCTACACCTTC.

The chain combines TRBV7-9 with TRBJ2-5, with 7 bases identical to TRBD1. The CDR3 length is 15 residues. Germline V CDR1 and CDR2: SEHNR, FQNEAQ (reference sequence). V lost 4 bases and J lost 2; bases outside the gene matches: 7. The CDR3 DNA sequence: TGTGCCAGCAGCTCACCGATGACAGGGCAAGAGACCCAGTACTTC. Translation: CASSSPMTGQETQYF. Complete variable domain (other parts from reference TRBV7-9 and TRBJ2-5): DTGVSQNPRHKITKRGQNVTFRCDPISEHNRLYWYRQTLGQGPEFLTYFQNEAQLEKSRLLSDRFSAERPKGSFSTLEIQRTEQGDSAMYLCASSSPMTGQETQYFGPGTRLLVL.

V is TRBV11-1 and J is TRBJ2-3; D not resolved. The CDR3 covers 15 residues. The germline V gene has CDR1 SGHAT and CDR2 FQDESV (reference sequence). The V end was cut by 6 bases, the J end by 0 bases, with 13 bases between. The CDR3 spells CASSPGSRSTDTQYF. In nucleotides, the CDR3 is TGTGCCAGCAGTCCTGGTAGCAGGAGCACAGATACGCAGTATTTT.

The V call is TRBV5-4, the J call TRBJ2-5; 10 positions match TRBD2. J lost 3 bases, V lost 2 bases, and 4 bases had no gene match. The germline CDR1 and CDR2 sequences are SGHNT and YYREEE (reference sequence). The CDR3 runs 15 residues. CDR3 in DNA: TGTGCCAGCAGCTTTCCAGCGGGGGGGAAAGAGACCCAGTACTTC. The encoded protein is CASSFPAGGKETQYF.

J is TRBJ1-2 and V is TRBV10-3; the match to TRBD1 covers 7 bases. J lost 7 bases, V lost 4 bases, and 9 bases had no gene match. The germline gives CDR1 ENHRY, CDR2 SYGVKD. This CDR3 has 14 amino acids. CDR3 amino acids: CAISAGRGRSGYTF. The CDR3 nucleotides are TGTGCCATCAGTGCGGGGAGGGGGCGGAGTGGCTACACCTTC.

This chain connects TRBV4-1 to TRBJ1-1, with 8 bases matching TRBD1. Germline V lookup: CDR1 MGHRA, CDR2 YSYEKL. The J segment lost 2 bases and the V segment lost 4 bases, leaving 15 bases of the junction unmatched. This CDR3 region has 18 residues. The CDR3, as DNA: TGCGCCAGCAGCCTACGGACAGGGATTCTTTCGGTTAACACTGAAGCTTTCTTT. Protein product: CASSLRTGILSVNTEAFF.

The V and J genes are TRBV4-1 and TRBJ1-4, with 10 bases matching TRBD1. The J segment lost 5 bases and the V segment lost 1 base, leaving 4 bases of the junction unmatched. Germline-derived CDR1 and CDR2 are MGHRA and YSYEKL. This CDR3 spans 16 amino acids. CDR3 coding DNA: TGCGCCAGCAGCCAAGTTCTGGGACAGGGGAATGAAAAACTGTTTTTT. This codes for CASSQVLGQGNEKLFF.

The CDR3: CASSLAGGYGYTF. CDR3 nucleotide sequence: TGTGCCAGCAGCTTGGCAGGGGGCTATGGCTACACCTTC. The chain links TRBV5-4 to TRBJ1-2, with TRBD1 identical over 7 bases. The CDR3 is 13 amino acids. Trimming at V came to 0 bases and at J to 4 bases, leaving 0 bases not matched to a gene. Germline loops: CDR1 SGHNT, CDR2 YYREEE (reference sequence).

In its sample, this clone was seen once. DNA of the CDR3: TGTGCCAGCAGTCCCCGGACAGGACGGCCCAATAAGATGGCCCAGCATTTT. It is translated as CASSPRTGRPNKMAQHF. V gene TRBV28 combines with J gene TRBJ1-5; TRBD1 agrees at 7 bases. Losses at the gene ends were 5 bases for V and 11 bases for J; bases not matched to a gene: 21. Germline-derived CDR1 and CDR2 are MDHEN and SYDVKM. The CDR3 is 17 amino acids.

J is TRBJ2-5 and V is TRBV15, with D possibly being TRBD2 (6 bases). The CDR3 is 14 amino acids. Looked up from germline, CDR1 is LNHNV and CDR2 is YYDKDF (reference sequence). Between the trimmed V and J ends, which lost 1 base and 1 base, there was a span of 7 bases. The CDR3 spells CATSRGLVQETQYF. The CDR3 DNA is TGTGCCACCAGCAGAGGACTAGTCCAAGAGACCCAGTACTTC.

The J gene is TRBJ2-3, the V gene TRBV4-1, with 9 positions matching TRBD1. The junction had 2 bases not matched to a gene; V was cut back by 2 bases and J by 5 bases. The CDR3 has 14 residues. Germline V lookup: CDR1 MGHRA, CDR2 YSYEKL. CDR3 region: CASSQRQGEDTQYF. The CDR3 DNA is TGCGCCAGCAGCCAAAGACAGGGGGAAGATACGCAGTATTTT.

Only a few counts were recorded for this clone. The chain uses TRBV7-2 and TRBJ1-1, with D uncertain. CDR3 length equals 13 residues. Germline V gives CDR1 SGHTA, CDR2 FQGNSA. V lost 5 bases to trimming and J lost 1 base, with 8 bases between them. This CDR3 reads CASSRSQNTEAFF. The DNA for the CDR3 is TGTGCCAGCAGCCGGAGCCAGAACACTGAAGCTTTCTTT.

For this clone: Mismatch with germline at one junction end may stem from a read error. The chain links TRBV11-2 to TRBJ1-3, with D possibly being TRBD1 (5 bases). CDR1 and CDR2 from the germline V gene are SGHAT and FQNNGV. The CDR3 runs to 16 residues. The CDR3 DNA is TGTGCCAGCAGCGTAGACAGCCTAAGCTCTGGAAACACCATATATTTT. Protein sequence: CASSVDSLSSGNTIYF.